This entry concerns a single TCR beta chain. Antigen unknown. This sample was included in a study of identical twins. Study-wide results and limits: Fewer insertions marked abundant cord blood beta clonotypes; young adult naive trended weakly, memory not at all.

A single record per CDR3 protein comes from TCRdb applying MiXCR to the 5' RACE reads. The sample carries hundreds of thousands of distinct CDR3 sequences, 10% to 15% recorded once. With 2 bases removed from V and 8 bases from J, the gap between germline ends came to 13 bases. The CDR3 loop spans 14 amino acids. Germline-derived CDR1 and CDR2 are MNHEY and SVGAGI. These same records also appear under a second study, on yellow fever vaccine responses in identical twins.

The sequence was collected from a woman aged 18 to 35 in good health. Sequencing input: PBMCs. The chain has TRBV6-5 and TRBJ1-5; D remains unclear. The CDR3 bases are TGTGCCAGCAGTTACGGAAGCGGAATGGAGCCCCAGCATTTT. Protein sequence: CASSYGSGMEPQHF.